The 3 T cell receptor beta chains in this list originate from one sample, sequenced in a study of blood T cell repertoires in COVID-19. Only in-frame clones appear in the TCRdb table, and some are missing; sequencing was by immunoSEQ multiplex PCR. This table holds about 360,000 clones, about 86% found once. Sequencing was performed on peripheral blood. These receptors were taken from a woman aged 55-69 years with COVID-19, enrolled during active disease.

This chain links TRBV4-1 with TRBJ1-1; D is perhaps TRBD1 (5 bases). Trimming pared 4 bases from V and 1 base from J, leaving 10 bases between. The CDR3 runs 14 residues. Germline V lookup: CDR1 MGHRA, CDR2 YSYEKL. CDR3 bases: TGCGCCAGCAGCCTCGTTCAGGGGAACACTGAAGCTTTCTTT. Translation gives CASSLVQGNTEAFF.

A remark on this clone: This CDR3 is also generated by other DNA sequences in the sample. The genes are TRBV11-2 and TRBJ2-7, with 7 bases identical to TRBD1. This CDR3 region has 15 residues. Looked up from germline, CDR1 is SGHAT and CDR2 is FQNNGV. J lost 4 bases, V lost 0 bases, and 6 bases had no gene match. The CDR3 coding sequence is TGTGCCAGCAGCTTAGACTATAGGGGGCCGTACGAGCAGTACTTC. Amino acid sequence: CASSLDYRGPYEQYF.

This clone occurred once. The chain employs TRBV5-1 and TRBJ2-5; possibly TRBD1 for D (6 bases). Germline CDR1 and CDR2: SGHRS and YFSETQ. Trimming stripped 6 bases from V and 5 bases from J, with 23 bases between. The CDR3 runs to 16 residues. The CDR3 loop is CASTSLVMGTGETQYF. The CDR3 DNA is TGCGCCAGCACCTCCCTGGTCATGGGAACAGGGGAGACCCAGTACTTC.